A selection of T cell receptor beta chains follows, all from one sample in a study of cytomegalovirus exposure and HLA in healthy donors. Method: immunoSEQ multiplex PCR; TCRdb's copy keeps in-frame clones and lacks some. Of over 150,000 clones listed, about 79% are singletons. Sequencing was done on a sample of PBMCs. All receptors derive from a boy between 2 and 10 years old in good health and CMV-seronegative. Each CDR3 is given with its conserved first and last residue. A D gene is named only where the DNA matches it firmly. Not every row has a clone size; where given, it reads once, few, many or a size class.

>TRBJ1-3|TRBV10-3|.|.
CAISAGLTSGNTIYF
TGTGCCATCAGCGCCGGACTGACCTCTGGAAACACCATATATTTT
>TRBJ1-2|TRBV7-9|.|.
CASSGPPGYGYTF
TGTGCCAGCAGCGGCCCCCCCGGGTATGGCTACACCTTC
>TRBJ2-2|TRBV4-1|.|.
CASSQGPGSPNTGELFF
TGCGCCAGCAGCCAAGGTCCAGGTAGTCCGAACACCGGGGAGCTGTTTTTT
>TRBJ2-1|TRBV19|.|.
CASSEAYRLPYNEQFF
TGTGCCAGTAGTGAAGCGTACCGCCTCCCCTACAATGAGCAGTTCTTC
>TRBJ1-1|TRBV19|few|TRBD1
CASSHLTGRAFF
TGTGCCAGTAGTCACCTGACAGGGCGAGCTTTCTTT
>TRBJ2-5|TRBV10-3|.|.
CAISGNGGPGETQYF
TGTGCCATCAGTGGAAACGGGGGGCCGGGGGAGACCCAGTACTTC
>TRBJ2-7|TRBV18|.|TRBD1
CASSPGQEAYEQYF
TGTGCCAGCTCACCGGGACAGGAAGCCTACGAGCAGTACTTC
>TRBJ2-7|TRBV7-9|few|TRBD2
CASSRDYPYEQYF
TGTGCCAGCAGCCGGGACTACCCCTACGAGCAGTACTTC
>TRBJ1-2|TRBV19|.|.
CASSMGWRLNYGYTF
TGTGCCAGTAGTATGGGCTGGAGACTAAACTATGGCTACACCTTC
>TRBJ2-5|TRBV5-5|.|.
CASSRQETQYF
TGTGCCAGCAGCCGTCAAGAGACCCAGTACTTC
>TRBJ1-2|TRBV5-4|.|.
CASSLPVGDGYTF
TGTGCCAGCAGCTTGCCGGTCGGAGATGGCTACACCTTC
>TRBJ2-7|TRBV21-1|.|.
CASILPVPSSYEQYF
TGTGCCAGCATTCTACCGGTCCCTAGCTCCTACGAGCAGTACTTC
>TRBJ2-2|TRBV5-4|.|TRBD1
CASRGTGSTGELFF
TGTGCCAGCAGAGGGACAGGGAGCACCGGGGAGCTGTTTTTT
>TRBJ1-1|TRBV6-6|.|.
CATRDGGSEAFF
TGTGCCACCAGGGATGGAGGTTCTGAAGCTTTCTTT
>TRBJ1-1|TRBV7-7|.|.
CASSLQVNTEAFF
TGTGCTAGCAGCTTGCAGGTGAACACTGAAGCTTTCTTT
>TRBJ2-1|TRBV18|once|TRBD2
CASSPPGGGSYNEQFF
TGTGCCAGCTCACCACCGGGGGGGGGCTCCTACAATGAGCAGTTCTTC
>TRBJ2-6|TRBV9|.|TRBD2
CASSVVPGGASGANVLTF
TGTGCCAGCAGCGTAGTACCCGGGGGGGCCTCTGGGGCCAACGTCCTGACTTTC
>TRBJ1-5|TRBV19|.|.
CASTPRGTSHSNQPQHF
TGTGCCAGTACACCGAGAGGGACATCCCATAGCAATCAGCCCCAGCATTTT
>TRBJ2-3|TRBV9|.|TRBD2
CASSVVSGGGDTQYF
TGTGCCAGCAGCGTAGTTAGCGGGGGTGGAGATACGCAGTATTTT
>TRBJ1-1|TRBV7-9|.|TRBD1
CASSPRTGGARLRNTEAFF
TGTGCCAGCAGCCCCAGGACAGGGGGCGCAAGGCTAAGGAACACTGAAGCTTTCTTT
>TRBJ2-2|TRBV23-1|.|TRBD2
CASAGTSGNEYTGELFF
TGCGCCAGCGCCGGGACTAGCGGTAACGAGTACACCGGGGAGCTGTTTTTT
>TRBJ2-3|TRBV10-3|.|TRBD1
CAISDREGFVDTQYF
TGTGCCATCAGCGACAGGGAAGGGTTCGTCGATACGCAGTATTTT
>TRBJ1-1|TRBV7-2|.|.
CASSPYTEAFF
TGTGCCAGCAGCCCGTACACTGAAGCTTTCTTT
>TRBJ2-5|TRBV7-6|.|.
CASSLVTVETQYF
TGTGCCAGCAGCTTAGTTACGGTGGAGACCCAGTACTTC
>TRBJ2-4|TRBV5-6|.|TRBD1
CASSLKTGNPKNSQYF
TGTGCCAGCAGCTTGAAGACAGGGAATCCCAAAAACAGTCAGTACTTC
>TRBJ1-5|TRBV6-5|.|TRBD1
CASSPGQRGAPQHF
TGTGCCAGCAGTCCGGGACAGCGAGGAGCGCCCCAGCATTTT
>TRBJ1-2|TRBV9|.|TRBD1
CASSLNRGQVQWGYTF
TGTGCCAGCAGTCTAAACCGGGGACAGGTTCAGTGGGGCTACACCTTC
>TRBJ2-7|TRBV27|.|TRBD1
CASSPDRDEQYF
TGTGCCAGCAGTCCCGACAGGGACGAGCAGTACTTC
>TRBJ2-7|TRBV27|.|TRBD1
CASRPGTGEIYEQYF
TGTGCCAGCAGACCTGGGACAGGGGAAATCTACGAGCAGTACTTC
>TRBJ1-1|TRBV5-5|.|.
CASSLVVRAEAFF
TGTGCCAGCAGCTTGGTAGTCAGGGCTGAAGCTTTCTTT
>TRBJ1-6|TRBV5-1|once|TRBD1
CASSGEDRVSLHF
TGCGCCAGCAGCGGGGAGGACAGGGTCTCCCTCCACTTT
>TRBJ2-7|TRBV4-2|once|.
CASSQTGAGLYEQYF
TGTGCCAGCAGCCAGACGGGAGCGGGCCTCTACGAGCAGTACTTC
>TRBJ2-7|TRBV5-1|.|.
CASKAQGGDEQYF
TGCGCCAGTAAGGCCCAGGGGGGAGACGAGCAGTACTTC
>TRBJ2-7|TRBV11-2|.|TRBD1
CASSPDRGYEQYF
TGTGCCAGCAGCCCAGACAGGGGGTACGAGCAGTACTTC
>TRBJ2-5|TRBV4-2|.|TRBD2
CASSQAGGALETQYF
TGTGCCAGCAGCCAAGCCGGGGGGGCCCTAGAGACCCAGTACTTC
>TRBJ2-1|TRBV7-3|.|TRBD1
CASSKGGFPNEQFF
TGTGCCAGCAGTAAAGGGGGCTTTCCCAATGAGCAGTTCTTC
>TRBJ2-2|TRBV5-6|.|.
CASSLELGELFF
TGTGCCAGCAGCTTGGAGCTCGGGGAGCTGTTTTTT
>TRBJ1-6|TRBV6-5|.|.
CASSYRPGREGSPLHF
TGTGCCAGCAGTTACCGCCCCGGCAGGGAAGGTTCACCCCTCCACTTT
>TRBJ2-5|TRBV4-1|.|.
CASSQGPGGTSQETQYF
TGCGCCAGCAGCCAAGGCCCAGGGGGGACTTCGCAAGAGACCCAGTACTTC
>TRBJ2-3|TRBV27|.|.
CASMPLVTSTDTQYF
TGTGCCAGCATGCCCTTAGTAACTAGCACAGATACGCAGTATTTT
>TRBJ2-3|TRBV9|.|.
CASTPGGTIITDTQYF
TGTGCCAGCACCCCTGGGGGGACCATAATCACAGATACGCAGTATTTT
>TRBJ2-1|TRBV6-1|.|.
CASSDSYNEQFF
TGTGCCAGCAGTGACAGCTACAATGAGCAGTTCTTC
>TRBJ1-2|TRBV15|.|.
CATSRGQDGYTF
TGTGCCACCAGCAGAGGGCAAGATGGCTACACCTTC
>TRBJ1-3|TRBV6-5|.|.
CASSSPGVSSGNTIYF
TGTGCCAGCAGTTCTCCAGGGGTCAGCTCTGGAAACACCATATATTTT
>TRBJ1-2|TRBV7-9|.|.
CASSAYRVIGYTF
TGTGCCAGCAGCGCATACAGGGTAATCGGCTACACCTTC
>TRBJ1-5|TRBV21-1|.|.
CASSALLPRSNQPQHF
TGTGCCAGCAGCGCCTTGTTACCGAGAAGCAATCAGCCCCAGCATTTT
>TRBJ1-4|TRBV5-4|once|.
CASSPTGGEDEKLFF
TGCGCCAGCAGCCCCACCGGGGGAGAGGATGAAAAACTGTTTTTT
>TRBJ1-5|TRBV15|few|TRBD1
CATSRASLGQGDQPQHF
TGTGCCACCAGCAGAGCTTCCCTGGGACAGGGCGACCAGCCCCAGCATTTT
>TRBJ2-7|TRBV4-2|.|TRBD2
CASSQGPPSGLAGGYEQYF
TGTGCCAGCAGTCAAGGCCCCCCCTCGGGACTAGCGGGGGGGTACGAGCAGTACTTC
>TRBJ2-5|TRBV30|once|.
CAWSVSGQETQYF
TGTGCCTGGAGTGTAAGCGGCCAAGAGACCCAGTACTTC
>TRBJ1-1|TRBV19|few|.
CASSIDDSMNTEAFF
TGTGCCAGTAGTATAGATGACAGCATGAACACTGAAGCTTTCTTT
>TRBJ1-2|TRBV6-6|.|.
CASSSGSGYGYTF
TGTGCCAGCAGTTCGGGCTCGGGGTACGGCTACACCTTC